The next 24 T cell receptor beta chains were all read from a single sample in a study of CD4 T cells in relation to SARS-CoV-2 and coronaviruses. Before the COVID-19 pandemic, during about 2010-2019, CD4+ T cells were taken from unexposed donors. Isolation of CD4+ T cells took place after nine to ten days in culture. Method: immunoSEQ multiplex PCR; TCRdb's copy keeps in-frame clones and lacks some. The repertoire holds 15,000 to 20,000 clones, with about 84% as singletons. Their cognate antigens are unknown. Source material: CD4+ T cells from PBMCs, cultured in vitro. Receptors were obtained from a human donor in good health.

V gene TRBV2 combines with J gene TRBJ2-5; D call uncertain. Germline values: CDR1 SNHLY, CDR2 FYNNEI. This CDR3 has 13 residues. V gave up 4 bases and J gave up 5 bases, with 11 bases separating them. In DNA, the CDR3 is TGTGCCAGCAGTGCTGGGCCCAGGGAGACCCAGTACTTC. Translated: CASSAGPRETQYF.

V usage is TRBV12-3 or TRBV12-4 and J usage is TRBJ2-7; TRBD1 matches at 8 bases. CDR3 size: 12 residues. V trimming: 5 bases; J trimming: 8 bases; junction bases outside the gene matches: 5. This chain's CDR3 is CASSPTGAKQYF. The DNA of the CDR3 is TGTGCCAGCAGTCCGACAGGGGCGAAGCAGTACTTC.

The chain couples TRBV30 to TRBJ1-5; 8 nucleotides line up with TRBD1. Germline V gene data show CDR1 as GTSNPN and CDR2 as SVGIG (reference sequence). The V gene end was trimmed by 3 bases and the J gene end by 7 bases; junction bases not matched to a gene: 8. This CDR3 spans 14 amino acids. DNA for the CDR3: TGTGCCTGGAGCGGTGACAGGGGATGGCAGCCCCAGCATTTT. Protein sequence: CAWSGDRGWQPQHF.

This clone was found once. The rearrangement uses TRBV13 and TRBJ2-6, with D maybe TRBD2 (5 bases). V dropped 3 bases and J dropped 0 bases, with 6 bases sitting between them. The CDR3 is made up of 15 amino acids. Germline assignment: CDR1 PRHDT and CDR2 FYEKMQ (reference sequence). The chain's CDR3 is CASSFRDSGANVLTF. CDR3 in DNA: TGTGCCAGCAGCTTCCGGGACTCTGGGGCCAACGTCCTGACTTTC.

The chain uses TRBV30 and TRBJ1-2; unclear D gene. Trimming took off 0 bases at V and 7 bases at J, with 12 bases between the two ends. The CDR3 covers 13 residues. Germline values: CDR1 GTSNPN, CDR2 SVGIG (reference sequence). The chain's CDR3 is CAWSVRRASGYTF. In DNA, the CDR3 is TGTGCCTGGAGTGTACGGAGGGCCTCTGGCTACACCTTC.

The CDR3 loop reads CASSLERGTYEQYF. The CDR3 DNA follows: TGTGCCAGCAGCTTAGAAAGGGGTACCTACGAGCAGTACTTC. V usage is TRBV7-8 and J usage is TRBJ2-7, with D possibly matching TRBD1 (5 bases). Germline V gives CDR1 SGHVS, CDR2 FQNEAQ. The CDR3 has 14 residues. Trimming left V 1 base short and J 2 bases short, with 9 bases between.

This clone has a handful of counts. This chain links TRBV27 with TRBJ1-5, with 7 positions matching TRBD1. The CDR3 is 15 amino acids. The germline V gene encodes CDR1 MNHEY and CDR2 SMNVEV (reference sequence). V gave up 5 bases and J gave up 3 bases; unmatched junction bases: 7. CDR3: CASSAEGQVNQPQHF. The CDR3 bases are TGTGCCAGCAGTGCCGAAGGACAGGTCAATCAGCCCCAGCATTTT.

V usage is TRBV20-1 and J usage is TRBJ1-2; D gene unclear. The CDR3 sequence is 10 residues long. The germline V gene encodes CDR1 DFQATT and CDR2 SNEGSKA (reference sequence). V lost 3 bases and J lost 5, with 4 bases in between. The CDR3 reads CSASPYGYTF. CDR3 sequence (DNA): TGCAGTGCTAGTCCTTATGGCTACACCTTC.

The CDR3 sequence: CAIRLSGGTEAFF. The CDR3 DNA reads as TGTGCCATCAGGCTTTCTGGGGGCACTGAAGCTTTCTTT. The chain has TRBV10-3 and TRBJ1-1, with D possibly TRBD1 on 5 matching bases. The CDR3 spans 13 residues. Germline values: CDR1 ENHRY, CDR2 SYGVKD. Between the trimmed V and J ends, which lost 6 bases and 4 bases, there was a span of 12 bases.

This clone occurred a few times. The chain couples TRBV19 to TRBJ1-1; D uncertain. The germline V gene has CDR1 LNHDA and CDR2 SQIVND (reference sequence). Between the trimmed V and J ends, which lost 3 bases and 3 bases, there was a span of 11 bases. The CDR3 is made up of 14 amino acids. DNA of the CDR3: TGTGCCAGTAGTATCGACCCCGGCGACACTGAAGCTTTCTTT. It translates to CASSIDPGDTEAFF. The full variable domain, in which reference TRBV19 and TRBJ1-1 provide the parts outside the CDR3, is DGGITQSPKYLFRKEGQNVTLSCEQNLNHDAMYWYRQDPGQGLRLIYYSQIVNDFQKGDIAEGYSVSREKKESFPLTVTSAQKNPTAFYLCASSIDPGDTEAFFGQGTRLTVV.

The chain has TRBV20-1 and TRBJ2-7, with a weak D call TRBD2 (6 bases). Germline V gene data show CDR1 as DFQATT and CDR2 as SNEGSKA (reference sequence). Deletions cut 3 bases from V and 4 bases from J, with 13 bases between. This CDR3 region has 13 residues. The CDR3 nucleotides read TGCAGTGCTAGTGCGGGGAGGAGGTACGAGCAGTACTTC. Its translation is CSASAGRRYEQYF.

The chain carries TRBV2 and TRBJ2-7; D unresolved. Between the trimmed V and J ends, which lost 7 bases and 0 bases, there was a span of 10 bases. Looked up from germline, CDR1 is SNHLY and CDR2 is FYNNEI. The CDR3 is 13 residues long. The CDR3 DNA reads TGTGCCAGCAATGTCCGGGTCTCCTACGAGCAGTACTTC. Its translation: CASNVRVSYEQYF.

The chain joins TRBV3-1 (or the pseudogene TRBV3-2) to TRBJ1-1; D is unresolved. The CDR3 runs 16 residues. The germline V and J ends were trimmed by 3 bases and 6 bases, with 20 bases remaining between them. The germline gives CDR1 LGHDT, CDR2 YNNKEL (reference sequence). CDR3 residues: CASSHIGPTSTAEAFF. CDR3 bases: TGTGCCAGCAGCCATATCGGGCCGACGAGCACGGCTGAAGCTTTCTTT.

J is TRBJ1-2 and V is TRBV7-6; 7 bases align to TRBD1. This CDR3 region has 16 residues. V shed 2 bases, J shed 2 bases, and the junction held 8 bases outside the gene matches. Germline lookup yields CDR1 SGHVS and CDR2 FNYEAQ. CDR3 sequence (DNA): TGTGCCAGCAGCTTACGTAAGACAGGGTCCAACTATGGCTACACCTTC. This gives the protein CASSLRKTGSNYGYTF. The whole variable domain, remainder taken from reference TRBV7-6 and TRBJ1-2, is GAGVSQSPRYKVTKRGQDVALRCDPISGHVSLYWYRQALGQGPEFLTYFNYEAQQDKSGLPNDRFSAERPEGSISTLTIQRTEQRDSAMYRCASSLRKTGSNYGYTFGSGTRLTVV.

In this sample, this clone turned up a few times. The J gene is TRBJ2-1, the V gene TRBV5-8; D may be TRBD2 (5 bases). Trimming removed 5 bases from V and 0 bases from J, with 9 bases in between. The CDR3 has 14 residues. Germline loops: CDR1 SGHTS, CDR2 YDEGEE. For the CDR3, the DNA is TGTGCCAGCAGAGCCGGGAACTCCTACAATGAGCAGTTCTTC. It codes for CASRAGNSYNEQFF.

This clone is a singleton in its sample. This sequence joins TRBV30 and TRBJ1-1, with a possible D match to TRBD1 (5 bases). The CDR3 extends over 14 amino acids. CDR1 GTSNPN and CDR2 SVGIG come from the germline V gene (reference sequence). Trimming shortened V by 4 bases and J by 0 bases, and 12 bases separated the two germline ends. The CDR3 spells CAWKIWGLNTEAFF. CDR3 in DNA: TGTGCCTGGAAAATTTGGGGCTTGAACACTGAAGCTTTCTTT.

This sequence joins TRBV11-2 and TRBJ2-1, with 13 bases identical to TRBD2. CDR3 size: 16 residues. V gave up 6 bases and J gave up 2 bases; unmatched junction bases: 4. CDR1 is SGHAT and CDR2 is FQNNGV in the germline V gene. The CDR3 DNA sequence: TGTGCCAGCAGACAAACTAGCGGGAGGGCCTACAATGAGCAGTTCTTC. Translation: CASRQTSGRAYNEQFF. Full variable domain (remainder filled in from reference TRBV11-2 and TRBJ2-1): EAGVAQSPRYKIIEKRQSVAFWCNPISGHATLYWYQQILGQGPKLLIQFQNNGVVDDSQLPKDRFSAERLKGVDSTLKIQPAKLEDSAVYLCASRQTSGRAYNEQFFGPGTRLTVL.

This clone was detected only a few times. J is TRBJ1-2 and V is TRBV19; 7 bases map to TRBD1. Trimming at V came to 10 bases and at J to 0 bases, leaving 11 bases not matched to a gene. The germline V gene encodes CDR1 LNHDA and CDR2 SQIVND (reference sequence). The CDR3 covers 15 residues. This CDR3 is CATARTGQANYGYTF. The CDR3 DNA follows: TGTGCCACCGCGCGGACAGGCCAAGCTAACTATGGCTACACCTTC.

The chain combines TRBV11-2 with TRBJ1-4; 8 nucleotides match TRBD1. The junction had 3 bases not matched to a gene; V was cut back by 4 bases and J by 2 bases. CDR1 is SGHAT and CDR2 is FQNNGV in the germline V gene. This CDR3 has 15 residues. The CDR3 DNA sequence: TGTGCCAGCAGCTCCCAGGGGGCGACTAATGAAAAACTGTTTTTT. Translated: CASSSQGATNEKLFF.

This clone was detected only once. This chain joins TRBV7-9 and TRBJ2-3; TRBD1 matches 8 bases. The V gene's germline CDR1 is SEHNR and CDR2 FQNEAQ (reference sequence). V shed 5 bases, J shed 2 bases, and the junction held 9 bases outside the gene matches. The CDR3 is 16 amino acids. CDR3 residues: CASSRTGQGPTDTQYF. The CDR3 nucleotides are TGTGCCAGCAGCCGAACAGGACAGGGACCCACAGATACGCAGTATTTT.

This sequence joins TRBV11-3 and TRBJ2-1; 10 bases fit TRBD2. CDR3 length: 15 residues. Germline lookup yields CDR1 SGHNT and CDR2 YENEEA. The V segment lost 5 bases and the J segment 9 bases; nucleotides outside the gene matches: 10. CDR3 protein: CASSPSGSTGREQFF. In DNA form, the CDR3 reads TGTGCCAGCAGCCCTAGCGGGAGCACAGGGCGTGAGCAGTTCTTC.

V gene TRBV18 combines with J gene TRBJ2-6; D unresolved. This CDR3 contains 14 residues. V lost 3 bases to trimming and J lost 4 bases, with 7 bases between them. Germline CDR1 reads KGHSH; CDR2 reads LQKENI. This chain's CDR3 is CASSPLGGANVLTF. CDR3 DNA: TGTGCCAGCTCACCCCTGGGAGGGGCCAACGTCCTGACTTTC.

This clone was seen only once. This chain connects TRBV27 to TRBJ1-3, with 7 bases aligning to TRBD1. The CDR3 loop spans 15 amino acids. V dropped 0 bases and J dropped 2; count of bases not matched to a gene: 1. Germline loops: CDR1 MNHEY, CDR2 SMNVEV (reference sequence). CDR3 DNA: TGTGCCAGCAGTTTATCGACAGGGCCTGGAAACACCATATATTTT. It translates to CASSLSTGPGNTIYF.

This clone showed up just a few times. The chain employs TRBV25-1 and TRBJ1-6; 10 bases agree with TRBD1. Germline CDR1 reads MGHDK; CDR2 reads SYGVNS. The CDR3 is made up of 13 amino acids. V was clipped by 2 bases and J by 19 bases; unmatched bases: 8. The CDR3 coding sequence is TGTGCCAGCAGTGAACCGGGACAGGGGAGGTCACACTTT. It specifies CASSEPGQGRSHF.